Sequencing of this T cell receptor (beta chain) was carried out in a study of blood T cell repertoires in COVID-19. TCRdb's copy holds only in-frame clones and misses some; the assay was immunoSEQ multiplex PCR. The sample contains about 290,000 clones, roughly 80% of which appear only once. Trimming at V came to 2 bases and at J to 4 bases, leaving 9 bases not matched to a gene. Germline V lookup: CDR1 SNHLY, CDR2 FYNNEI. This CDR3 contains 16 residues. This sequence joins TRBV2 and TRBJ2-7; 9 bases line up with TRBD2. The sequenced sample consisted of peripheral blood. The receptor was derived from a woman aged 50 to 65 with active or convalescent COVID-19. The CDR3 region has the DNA TGTGCCAGCAGTGAATATGTACTAGCGGGTAAATACGAGCAGTACTTC. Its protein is CASSEYVLAGKYEQYF.